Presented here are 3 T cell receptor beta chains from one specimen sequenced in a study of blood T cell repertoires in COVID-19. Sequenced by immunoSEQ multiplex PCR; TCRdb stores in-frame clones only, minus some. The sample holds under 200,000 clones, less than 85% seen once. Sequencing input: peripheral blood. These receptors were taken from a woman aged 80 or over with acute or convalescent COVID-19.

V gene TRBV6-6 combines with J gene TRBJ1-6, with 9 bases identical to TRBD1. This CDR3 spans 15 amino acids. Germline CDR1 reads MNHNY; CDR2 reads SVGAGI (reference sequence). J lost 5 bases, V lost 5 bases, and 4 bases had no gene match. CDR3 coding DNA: TGTGCCAGCAGTCTCCGGGACAGGGATAATTCACCCCTCCACTTT. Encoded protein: CASSLRDRDNSPLHF.

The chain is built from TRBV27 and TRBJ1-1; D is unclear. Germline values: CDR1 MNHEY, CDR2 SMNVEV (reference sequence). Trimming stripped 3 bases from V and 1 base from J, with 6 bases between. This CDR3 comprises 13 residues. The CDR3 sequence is CASSFSGNTEAFF. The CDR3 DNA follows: TGTGCCAGCAGTTTTTCCGGGAACACTGAAGCTTTCTTT.

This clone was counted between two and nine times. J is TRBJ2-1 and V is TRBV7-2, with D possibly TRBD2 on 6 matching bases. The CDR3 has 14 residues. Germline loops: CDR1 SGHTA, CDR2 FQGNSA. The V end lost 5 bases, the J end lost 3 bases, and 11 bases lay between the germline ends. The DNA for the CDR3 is TGTGCCAGCAGCCCGGGACTTTTCTACAATGAGCAGTTCTTC. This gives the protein CASSPGLFYNEQFF. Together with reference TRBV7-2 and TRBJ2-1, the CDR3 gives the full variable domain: GAGVSQSPSNKVTEKGKDVELRCDPISGHTALYWYRQSLGQGLEFLIYFQGNSAPDKSGLPSDRFSAERTGGSVSTLTIQRTQQEDSAVYLCASSPGLFYNEQFFGPGTRLTVL.